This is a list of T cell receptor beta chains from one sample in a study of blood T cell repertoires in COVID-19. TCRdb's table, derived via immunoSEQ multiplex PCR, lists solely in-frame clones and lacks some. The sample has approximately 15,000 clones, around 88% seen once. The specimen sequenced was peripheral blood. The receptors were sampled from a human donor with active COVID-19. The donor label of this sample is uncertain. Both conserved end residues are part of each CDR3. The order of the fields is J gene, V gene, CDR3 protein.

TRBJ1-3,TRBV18,CASSPYRGDGNTIYF
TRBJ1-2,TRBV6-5,CASTLLTGGFYGYTF
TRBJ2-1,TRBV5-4,CASGAGSFNEQFF
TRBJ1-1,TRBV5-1,CASSLDRAMGTEAFF
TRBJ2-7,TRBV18,CASSTSGVSYEQYF
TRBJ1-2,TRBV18,CASSPNWARGFYGYTF
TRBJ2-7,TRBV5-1,CASSLSGLAGGEQYF
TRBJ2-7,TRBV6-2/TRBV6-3,CASSYASGSYEQYF
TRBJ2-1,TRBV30,CAWSMGDTTFNEQFF
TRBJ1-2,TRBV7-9,CASSLEGRGGYTF
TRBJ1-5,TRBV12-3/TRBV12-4,CASSQGVGQPQHF
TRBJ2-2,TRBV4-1,CASSQDVGTGAITGELFF
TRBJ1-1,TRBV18,CASSPTGTNTEAFF
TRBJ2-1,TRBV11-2,CASLGTPYNEQFF
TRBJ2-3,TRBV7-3,CASSPGTSGKDSTDTQYF
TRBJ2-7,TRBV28,CASSSARGLVHEQYF
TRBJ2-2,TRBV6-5,CASSYVEMNTGELFF
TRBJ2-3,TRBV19,CASSLFAGDTDTQYF
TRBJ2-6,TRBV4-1,CASSQDYRGGSMTF
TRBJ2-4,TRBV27,CASSPVVKNIQYF
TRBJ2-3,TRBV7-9,CACQDLQGTDTQYF
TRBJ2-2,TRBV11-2,CASSLRQGAVGELFF
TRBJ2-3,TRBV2,CASRPSGRTDTQYF
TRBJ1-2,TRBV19,CASSRRWQGTVTF
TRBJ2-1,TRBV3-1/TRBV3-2,CASSQDRQQREQFF
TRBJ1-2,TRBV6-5,CASRETGDWRGYTF
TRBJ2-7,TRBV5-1,CASSAGSLGMYF
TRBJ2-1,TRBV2,CASNPDYNEQFF
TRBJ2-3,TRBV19,CASSKLAGDTDTQYF
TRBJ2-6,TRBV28,CASSLGDSGANVLTF
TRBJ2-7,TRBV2,CASSETTGTNYEQYF
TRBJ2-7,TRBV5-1,CASKGGAGAYEQYF